This TCR beta chain came from a study of T cells in Graves' hyperthyroidism and ophthalmopathy. Study-wide background: Before any treatment, at initial diagnosis, peripheral blood was collected.

Study results and caveats: Blood shared most expanded thyroid clonotypes above 0.001. Progression to ophthalmopathy was predicted a median of roughly seven months early.

CDR3 size: 14 residues. In germline, CDR1 is KGHSH, CDR2 LQKENI. Deletions cut 3 bases from V and 0 bases from J, with 8 bases between. This clonotype showed up many times. Its specificity is not known. It was RNA transcripts that yielded the amplified TCR beta CDR3 regions. First-round RT-PCR of the TCR CDR3 relied on the HTBI primer set. TCRdb called the multiplex PCR reads again in MiXCR, with one record for every CDR3 protein. The sample has around 350,000 distinct CDR3 sequences, 12% to 15% seen once. The rearrangement joins TRBV18 to TRBJ1-1, with D possibly being TRBD1 (6 bases). Sequencing was carried out using blood. The TCR originated in a woman aged 55-70 years with Graves' ophthalmopathy. Here the CDR3 DNA reads TGTGCCAGCTCACCCGGACAGATGAACACTGAAGCTTTCTTT. Translating gives CASSPGQMNTEAFF.